Below, 13 T cell receptor beta chains from the same sample are listed, as sequenced in a study of T cell repertoires in cytomegalovirus infection. Each CDR3 protein gets one entry after TCRdb re-called the reads with MiXCR. Of about 160,000 distinct CDR3 sequences detected, roughly 18% appear once; the ten largest clones hold approximately 18%. The sequencing sample was made of CD8+ T cells from PBMCs. These receptors originate from a human donor in good health (CMV status not recorded). Some clones in this sample may be carry-over from other donors' samples.

J is TRBJ2-2 and V is TRBV7-6; 12 bases align to TRBD2. CDR3 size: 15 residues. With 5 bases clipped from V and 6 bases from J, the junction kept 4 bases outside the gene matches. Per germline, CDR1 SGHVS and CDR2 FNYEAQ. The CDR3 region is CASSRLAGVPGELFF. CDR3 DNA: TGTGCCAGCAGCCGACTAGCGGGAGTTCCCGGGGAGCTGTTTTTT.

The sample holds a few counts of this clonotype. The chain recombines TRBV11-2 with TRBJ2-5; possibly TRBD2 for D (5 bases). The CDR3 is made up of 15 amino acids. Trimming removed 0 bases from V and 2 bases from J, with 10 bases in between. Germline V gene data show CDR1 as SGHAT and CDR2 as FQNNGV. The chain's CDR3 is CASSLEWRPQETQYF. As DNA, the CDR3 is TGTGCCAGCAGCTTAGAGTGGAGGCCTCAAGAGACCCAGTACTTC.

This clonotype was seen more than once but under ten times. V usage is TRBV6-5 and J usage is TRBJ1-5; 12 bases map to TRBD1. Germline CDR1 is MNHEY and CDR2 is SVGAGI. Trimming took 2 bases from V and 8 from J; bases not matched to a gene: 1. There are 14 residues in the CDR3. The CDR3, as DNA: TGTGCCAGCAGTTACGGGACAGGGGGCGAGCCCCAGCATTTT. It codes for CASSYGTGGEPQHF.

The V call is TRBV11-3, the J call TRBJ2-2, with D maybe TRBD1 (6 bases). V lost 6 bases and J lost 6, with 14 bases in between. CDR1 and CDR2 (germline): SGHNT, YENEEA. CDR3 length equals 14 residues. CDR3 coding DNA: TGTGCCAGCAGTTCTACTCCAGGGGCCGGGGAGCTGTTTTTT. Protein: CASSSTPGAGELFF.

This clonotype was seen more than once but under ten times. The gene calls are TRBV7-8 and TRBJ2-3; no clear D gene. Germline V gene data show CDR1 as SGHVS and CDR2 as FQNEAQ. This CDR3 comprises 15 residues. V was pared by 3 bases and J by 4 bases, with 14 bases between. The CDR3 DNA reads as TGTGCCAGCAGCTTCAGTGGCCCAAGGGCAGATACGCAGTATTTT. Protein sequence: CASSFSGPRADTQYF.

Only a few counts were recorded for this clonotype. The chain has TRBV29-1 and TRBJ1-2; the D is unclear. This CDR3 spans 13 amino acids. The germline V gene has CDR1 SQVTM and CDR2 ANQGSEA. V dropped 0 bases and J dropped 6 bases, with 11 bases sitting between them. The CDR3 protein is CSVEEGLSDGYTF. DNA for the CDR3: TGCAGCGTTGAAGAAGGATTATCGGATGGCTACACCTTC.

The sample holds many counts of this clonotype. V gene TRBV30 combines with J gene TRBJ2-1, with 9 positions matching TRBD2. Per the germline V gene, CDR1 is GTSNPN and CDR2 is SVGIG (reference sequence). Trimming removed 3 bases from V and 3 bases from J; junction bases left unmatched: 3. The length of the CDR3 is 14 residues. The DNA for the CDR3 is TGTGCCTGGAGAACTAGCGGGTACTACAATGAGCAGTTCTTC. Its protein is CAWRTSGYYNEQFF.

There are many counts of this clonotype. This sequence joins TRBV6-1 and TRBJ2-3; perhaps TRBD1 as D (7 bases). CDR3 length: 16 residues. CDR1 is MNHNS and CDR2 is SASEGT in the germline V gene. Trimming pared 6 bases from V and 3 bases from J, leaving 19 bases between. The CDR3: CASRGGGGFGTDTQYF. The CDR3 DNA reads as TGTGCCAGCAGGGGCGGAGGGGGCTTCGGTACAGATACGCAGTATTTT.

This clonotype was seen a few times. This sequence joins TRBV7-9 and TRBJ2-5, with 9 bases identical to TRBD1. The CDR3 is 16 residues long. Germline CDR1 and CDR2: SEHNR and FQNEAQ (reference sequence). After removal of 3 bases from V and 5 bases from J, the junction contained 10 bases not matched to a gene. CDR3 region: CASSFGPGTGSETQYF. The CDR3 DNA is TGTGCCAGCAGCTTCGGTCCCGGGACAGGGAGTGAGACCCAGTACTTC.

This clonotype occurred a few times. V gene TRBV27 combines with J gene TRBJ2-7; 11 bases are shared with TRBD2. The CDR3 runs to 15 residues. V trimming: 5 bases; J trimming: 5 bases; junction bases outside the gene matches: 8. CDR1 MNHEY and CDR2 SMNVEV come from the germline V gene (reference sequence). CDR3 loop: CASSPSGGPANEQYF. The CDR3 DNA follows: TGTGCCAGCAGTCCTAGCGGGGGGCCGGCTAACGAGCAGTACTTC.

This clonotype was seen a handful of times. The rearrangement joins TRBV29-1 to TRBJ2-2; no clear D gene. The germline CDR1 and CDR2 sequences are SQVTM and ANQGSEA. The CDR3 contains 13 residues. V gave up 7 bases and J gave up 3 bases, with 12 bases separating them. CDR3 residues: CSAKGEYTGELFF. As DNA, the CDR3 is TGCAGCGCCAAAGGAGAATACACCGGGGAGCTGTTTTTT.

The rearrangement joins TRBV2 to TRBJ2-2, with D possibly called TRBD1 or TRBD2 (5 bases each). V lost 6 bases, J lost 5 bases, and 13 bases lay in between. Germline-derived CDR1 and CDR2 are SNHLY and FYNNEI. The CDR3 sequence is 14 residues long. The CDR3 DNA follows: TGTGCCAGCAGGGGGCTTAGAGGGACCGGGGAGCTGTTTTTT. This translates into CASRGLRGTGELFF.

The chain has TRBV19 and TRBJ1-1; 9 bases agree with TRBD1. The CDR3 runs to 14 residues. Unmatched junction bases numbered 6, after V lost 5 bases and J lost 5 bases. The germline V gene has CDR1 LNHDA and CDR2 SQIVND (reference sequence). CDR3 nucleotide sequence: TGTGCCAGTAGTGCGGGGACAGGGAGGACTGAAGCTTTCTTT. Translated: CASSAGTGRTEAFF.